These T cell receptor beta chains were read from a single sample in a study of T-cell reconstitution after alpha-beta-depleted transplantation in children. TCRdb recomputed calls from the PCR reads with MiXCR, one row per CDR3 protein. The table has approximately 800,000 distinct CDR3 sequences, around 15% seen once. Sequencing was performed on PBMCs, mostly from graft donor cells, taken 360 days after TCRalphabeta/CD19-depleted stem cell transplant. Receptors were obtained from a male patient under 18 who had a stem cell transplant for acute lymphoblastic leukemia, so the T cells may come from the graft donor. The CDR3 runs from the conserved cysteine through the conserved F or W. The D gene is left open where the match is weak. Rows may omit the clone size; those that give it use once, few, many or a size class.

size | J | length | D | V | DNA | CDR3
many | TRBJ1-1 | 13 | . | TRBV24-1 | TGTGCCACCAGTGTAGCGGGAACTTCTGAAGCTTTCTTT | CATSVAGTSEAFF
. | TRBJ2-2 | 15 | TRBD2 | TRBV6-1 | TGTGCCAGCAGTAGAAATAGCGGGAGACCCGGGGAGCTGTTTTTT | CASSRNSGRPGELFF
few | TRBJ2-2 | 16 | TRBD1 | TRBV6-1 | TGTGCCAGCAAAACACAGGGGCCCGCGAACACCGGGGAGCTGTTTTTT | CASKTQGPANTGELFF
. | TRBJ2-7 | 14 | . | TRBV5-1 | TGCGCCAGCAGCTTGGTGGCGGGGGCGCGGGAGCAGTACTTC | CASSLVAGAREQYF
. | TRBJ2-5 | 19 | TRBD1 | TRBV18 | TGTGCCAGCTCACCACTCCCGGGACAGGGTACATCCGGCGACGAGACCCAGTACTTC | CASSPLPGQGTSGDETQYF
. | TRBJ2-2 | 14 | TRBD1 | TRBV29-1 | TGCAGCGTTGGAACAGGGGCTTTCACCGGGGAGCTGTTTTTT | CSVGTGAFTGELFF
. | TRBJ2-2 | 15 | TRBD1 | TRBV29-1 | TGCAGCGCCCTCCCCACAGGGGTTTACACCGGGGAGCTGTTTTTT | CSALPTGVYTGELFF
few | TRBJ2-3 | 16 | TRBD2 | TRBV12-3/TRBV12-4 | TGTGCCAGCAGTTTTGGCCCGGGAGGAAGCACAGATACGCAGTATTTT | CASSFGPGGSTDTQYF
few | TRBJ2-1 | 17 | . | TRBV7-2 | TGTGCCAGCAGCTTAGGTTGGCGGGGCAGCTCCTACAATGAGCAGTTCTTC | CASSLGWRGSSYNEQFF
many | TRBJ2-7 | 15 | . | TRBV27 | TGTGCCAGCAGTTTATCACCGGGGCCCACCTACGAGCAGTACTTC | CASSLSPGPTYEQYF
. | TRBJ2-4 | 18 | TRBD2 | TRBV20-1 | TGCAGTGTCAGACCCCCGGGACTAGCGGGAGGTACCAAAAACATTCAGTACTTC | CSVRPPGLAGGTKNIQYF
. | TRBJ2-2 | 13 | . | TRBV20-1 | TGCAGTGCTTCCTCTCTGGACACCGGGGAGCTGTTTTTT | CSASSLDTGELFF
. | TRBJ2-7 | 13 | . | TRBV29-1 | TGCAGCGTTGAAACTGGGACCGAGGAACAGCAGTACTTC | CSVETGTEEQQYF
few | TRBJ2-7 | 14 | . | TRBV7-9 | TGTGCCAGCAGCCCCGTGCAGGGGATCTACGAGCAGTACTTC | CASSPVQGIYEQYF
few | TRBJ2-3 | 17 | TRBD1 | TRBV2 | TGTGCCACCCACCGGGACAGGGCCGCGGATAGAGGAGATACGCAGTATTTT | CATHRDRAADRGDTQYF
. | TRBJ2-1 | 16 | TRBD2 | TRBV5-1 | TGCGCCAGCAGCCCGGTAGGCCTAGCGGTGTACAATGAGCAGTTCTTC | CASSPVGLAVYNEQFF
few | TRBJ1-5 | 15 | TRBD1 | TRBV10-3 | TGTGCCATCAGTGCCCGACAGGGTGACGATCAGCCCCAGCATTTT | CAISARQGDDQPQHF
. | TRBJ2-7 | 16 | TRBD2 | TRBV4-1 | TGCGCCAGCAGCCACCCCACGGGACTACGTGACTACGAGCAGTACTTC | CASSHPTGLRDYEQYF
many | TRBJ2-3 | 15 | . | TRBV9 | TGTGCCAGCAGCGTAGCCAGCGGGAGCACAGATACGCAGTATTTT | CASSVASGSTDTQYF
few | TRBJ2-7 | 17 | TRBD2 | TRBV6-2/TRBV6-3 | TGTGCCAGCAGTTACCCGGGACTAGCGGCGAGGGGGTACGAGCAGTACTTC | CASSYPGLAARGYEQYF
. | TRBJ2-2 | 14 | . | TRBV7-9 | TGTGCCAGCATCCTAGGCCATGTTACCGGGGAGCTGTTTTTT | CASILGHVTGELFF
many | TRBJ2-1 | 18 | TRBD2 | TRBV7-2 | TGTGCCAGCAGTCCCGGACTAGCGGGACAGTCAACGCGGAATGAGCAGTTCTTC | CASSPGLAGQSTRNEQFF
. | TRBJ2-2 | 15 | . | TRBV2 | TGTGCCAGCAGTGTTTGGACGGAGAACACCGGGGAGCTGTTTTTT | CASSVWTENTGELFF
. | TRBJ2-1 | 15 | . | TRBV25-1 | TGTGCCGCCTGCGCAGAAGCGGACGTCAATCATGAGCAGTTCTTC | CAACAEADVNHEQFF
. | TRBJ2-7 | 16 | TRBD1 | TRBV25-1 | TGTGCCAGCAGCGCACAGGGGGTACGACGATCCTACGAGCAGTACTTC | CASSAQGVRRSYEQYF
few | TRBJ2-5 | 14 | . | TRBV13 | TGTGCCAGCAGCCGCTCCCCCGGCCAAGAGACCCAGTACTTC | CASSRSPGQETQYF
few | TRBJ2-5 | 17 | TRBD2 | TRBV12-3/TRBV12-4 | TGTGCCAGCAGCTGGCGCCCTAGCGGGAGAGAAAGGGAGACCCAGTACTTC | CASSWRPSGRERETQYF
. | TRBJ1-5 | 13 | . | TRBV12-3/TRBV12-4 | TGTGCCAGCAGTCCCGGGCCTGCATGGCCCCAGCATTTT | CASSPGPAWPQHF
. | TRBJ2-1 | 13 | TRBD1 | TRBV10-3 | TGTGCCATCAGTGAGGTACAGGGGAATGAGCAGTTCTTC | CAISEVQGNEQFF
few | TRBJ1-1 | 14 | . | TRBV21-1 | TGTGCCAGCAGCAATGAGGAGGGGGACACTGAAGCTTTCTTT | CASSNEEGDTEAFF
many | TRBJ2-1 | 12 | . | TRBV29-1 | TGCAGCGGCCGGGCCACCTACAATGAGCAGTTCTTC | CSGRATYNEQFF
few | TRBJ2-7 | 15 | TRBD2 | TRBV3-1 | TGTGCCAGCAGCCAAGGGACTAGCGGGATATACGAGCAGTACTTC | CASSQGTSGIYEQYF
few | TRBJ1-5 | 14 | . | TRBV12-3/TRBV12-4 | TGTGCCAGCAAGACGGCATATAGCAATCAGCCCCAGCATTTT | CASKTAYSNQPQHF
many | TRBJ2-7 | 13 | . | TRBV5-1 | TGCGCCAGCAGCTTGGGAGCGGATTACGAGCAGTACTTC | CASSLGADYEQYF
many | TRBJ2-7 | 17 | . | TRBV10-3 | TGTGCCATCAGTGAGCCCCTTTTCAAAGGAGTTCCCTACGAGCAGTACTTC | CAISEPLFKGVPYEQYF
few | TRBJ2-5 | 17 | TRBD2 | TRBV3-1 | TGTGCCAGCAGCCAAACGTGGACTAGCGGGAGTCGAGAGACCCAGTACTTC | CASSQTWTSGSRETQYF
few | TRBJ2-1 | 13 | . | TRBV5-1 | TGCGCCAGCAGCATGGGCCAGTACAATGAGCAGTTCTTC | CASSMGQYNEQFF